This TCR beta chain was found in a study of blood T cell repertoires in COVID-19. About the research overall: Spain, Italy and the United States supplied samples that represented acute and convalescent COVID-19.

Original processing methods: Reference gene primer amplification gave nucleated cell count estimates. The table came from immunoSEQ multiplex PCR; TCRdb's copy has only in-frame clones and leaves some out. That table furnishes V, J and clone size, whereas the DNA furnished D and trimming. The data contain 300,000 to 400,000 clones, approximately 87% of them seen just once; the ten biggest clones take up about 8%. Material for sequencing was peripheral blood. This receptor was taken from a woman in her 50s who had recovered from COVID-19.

The CDR3 DNA follows: TGTGCCAGCAGCTTTTCAGGGGACTACGAGCAGTACTTC. It encodes CASSFSGDYEQYF. This sequence joins TRBV7-2 and TRBJ2-7; D is perhaps TRBD1 (6 bases). Between the trimmed V and J ends, which lost 3 bases and 3 bases, there was a span of 9 bases. This CDR3 has 13 amino acids. Per germline, CDR1 SGHTA and CDR2 FQGNSA.